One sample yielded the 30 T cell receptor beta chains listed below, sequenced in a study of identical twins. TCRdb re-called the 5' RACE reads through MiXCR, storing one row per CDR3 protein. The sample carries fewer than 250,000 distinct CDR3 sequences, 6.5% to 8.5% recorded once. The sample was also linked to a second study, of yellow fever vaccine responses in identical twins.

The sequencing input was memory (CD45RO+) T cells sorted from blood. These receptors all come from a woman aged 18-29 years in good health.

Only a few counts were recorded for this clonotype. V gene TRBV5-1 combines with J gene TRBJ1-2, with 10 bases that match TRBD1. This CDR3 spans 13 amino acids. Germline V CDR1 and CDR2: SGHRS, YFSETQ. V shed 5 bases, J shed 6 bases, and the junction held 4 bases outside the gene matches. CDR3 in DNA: TGCGCCAGCAGGCTGACAGGGGGCGATGGCTACACCTTC. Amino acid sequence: CASRLTGGDGYTF.

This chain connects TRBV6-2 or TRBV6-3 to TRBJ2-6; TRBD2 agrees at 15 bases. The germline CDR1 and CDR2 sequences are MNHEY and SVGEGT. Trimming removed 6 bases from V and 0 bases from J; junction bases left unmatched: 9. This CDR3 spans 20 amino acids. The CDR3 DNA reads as TGTGCCAGCAGCCCAGGGACTAGCGGGAGGAAGAGCTCTGGGGCCAACGTCCTGACTTTC. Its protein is CASSPGTSGRKSSGANVLTF.

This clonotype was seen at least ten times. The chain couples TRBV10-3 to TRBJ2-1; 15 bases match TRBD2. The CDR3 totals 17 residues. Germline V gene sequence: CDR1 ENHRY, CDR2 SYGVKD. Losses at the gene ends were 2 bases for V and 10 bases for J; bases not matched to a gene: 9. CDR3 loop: CAISEAKGLAGGGEQFF. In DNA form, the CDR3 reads TGTGCCATCAGTGAGGCTAAGGGACTAGCGGGGGGTGGGGAGCAGTTCTTC.

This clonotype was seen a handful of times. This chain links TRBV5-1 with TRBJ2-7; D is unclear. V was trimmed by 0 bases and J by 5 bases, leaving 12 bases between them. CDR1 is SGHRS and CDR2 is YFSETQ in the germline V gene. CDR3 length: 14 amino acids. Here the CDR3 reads CASSLGMSPNEQYF. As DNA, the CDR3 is TGCGCCAGCAGCTTGGGGATGAGCCCCAACGAGCAGTACTTC.

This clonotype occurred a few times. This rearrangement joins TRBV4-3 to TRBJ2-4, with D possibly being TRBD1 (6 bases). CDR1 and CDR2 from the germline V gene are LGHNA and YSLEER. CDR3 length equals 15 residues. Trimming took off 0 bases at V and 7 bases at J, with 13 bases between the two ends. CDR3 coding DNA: TGCGCCAGCAGCCAAGATCAGGACAGCTATAACATTCAGTACTTC. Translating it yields CASSQDQDSYNIQYF.

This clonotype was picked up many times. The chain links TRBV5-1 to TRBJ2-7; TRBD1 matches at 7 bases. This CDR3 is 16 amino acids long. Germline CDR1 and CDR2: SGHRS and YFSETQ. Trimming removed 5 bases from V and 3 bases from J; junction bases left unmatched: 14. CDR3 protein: CASRRIWGQFGYEQYF. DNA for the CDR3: TGCGCCAGCAGAAGAATTTGGGGACAGTTCGGCTACGAGCAGTACTTC. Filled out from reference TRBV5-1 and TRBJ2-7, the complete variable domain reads KAGVTQTPRYLIKTRGQQVTLSCSPISGHRSVSWYQQTPGQGLQFLFEYFSETQRNKGNFPGRFSGRQFSNSRSEMNVSTLELGDSALYLCASRRIWGQFGYEQYFGPGTRLTVT.

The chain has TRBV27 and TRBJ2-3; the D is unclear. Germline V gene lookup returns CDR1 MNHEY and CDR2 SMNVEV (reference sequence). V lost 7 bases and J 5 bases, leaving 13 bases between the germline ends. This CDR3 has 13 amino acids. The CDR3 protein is CASKPPLIDTQYF. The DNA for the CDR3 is TGTGCCAGCAAACCCCCCCTTATAGATACGCAGTATTTT.

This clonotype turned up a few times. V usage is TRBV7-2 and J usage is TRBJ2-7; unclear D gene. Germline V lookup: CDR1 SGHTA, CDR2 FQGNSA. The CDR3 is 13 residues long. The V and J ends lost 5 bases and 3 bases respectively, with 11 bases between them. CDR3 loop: CASSTTPFYEQYF. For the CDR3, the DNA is TGTGCCAGCAGCACAACCCCCTTCTACGAGCAGTACTTC.

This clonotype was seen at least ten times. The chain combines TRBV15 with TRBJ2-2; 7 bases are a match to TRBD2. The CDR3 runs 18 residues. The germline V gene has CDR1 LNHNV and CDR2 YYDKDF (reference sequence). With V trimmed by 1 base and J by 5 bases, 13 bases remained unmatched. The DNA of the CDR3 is TGTGCCACCAGCAGAGGCTCCTCCGGGGCGGGAGAGACCGGGGAGCTGTTTTTT. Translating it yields CATSRGSSGAGETGELFF.

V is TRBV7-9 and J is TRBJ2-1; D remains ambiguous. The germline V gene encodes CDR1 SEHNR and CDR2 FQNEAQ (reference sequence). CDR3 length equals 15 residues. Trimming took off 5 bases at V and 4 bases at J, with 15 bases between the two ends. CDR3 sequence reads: CASSPVALGYNEQFF. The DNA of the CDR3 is TGTGCCAGCAGCCCTGTAGCCTTAGGGTACAATGAGCAGTTCTTC.

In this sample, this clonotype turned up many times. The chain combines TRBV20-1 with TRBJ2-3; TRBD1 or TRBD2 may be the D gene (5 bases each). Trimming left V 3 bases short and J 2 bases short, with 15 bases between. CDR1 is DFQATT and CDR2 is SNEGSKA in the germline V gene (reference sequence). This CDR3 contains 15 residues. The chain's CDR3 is CSARGVQMNTDTQYF. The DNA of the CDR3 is TGCAGTGCTAGGGGGGTGCAGATGAACACAGATACGCAGTATTTT.

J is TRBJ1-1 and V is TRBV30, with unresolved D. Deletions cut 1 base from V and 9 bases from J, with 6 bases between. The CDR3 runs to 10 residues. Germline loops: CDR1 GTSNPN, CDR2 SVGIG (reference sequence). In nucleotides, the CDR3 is TGTGCCTGGAGTGAAGATCAAGCTTTCTTT. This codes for CAWSEDQAFF.

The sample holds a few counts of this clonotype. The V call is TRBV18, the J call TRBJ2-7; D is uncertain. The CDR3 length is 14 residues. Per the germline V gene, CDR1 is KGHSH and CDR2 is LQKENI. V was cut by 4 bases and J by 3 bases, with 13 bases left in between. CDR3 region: CASSRNPQDYEQYF. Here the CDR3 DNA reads TGTGCCAGCTCACGGAACCCTCAGGACTACGAGCAGTACTTC. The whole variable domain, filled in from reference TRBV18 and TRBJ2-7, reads NAGVMQNPRHLVRRRGQEARLRCSPMKGHSHVYWYRQLPEEGLKFMVYLQKENIIDESGMPKERFSAEFPKEGPSILRIQQVVRGDSAAYFCASSRNPQDYEQYFGPGTRLTVT.

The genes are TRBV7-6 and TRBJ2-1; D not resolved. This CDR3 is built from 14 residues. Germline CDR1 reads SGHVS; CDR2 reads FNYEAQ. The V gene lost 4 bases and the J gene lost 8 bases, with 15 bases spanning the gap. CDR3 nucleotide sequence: TGTGCCAGCAGCTCCGGCCTAATTGTGGATGAGCAGTTCTTC. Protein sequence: CASSSGLIVDEQFF.

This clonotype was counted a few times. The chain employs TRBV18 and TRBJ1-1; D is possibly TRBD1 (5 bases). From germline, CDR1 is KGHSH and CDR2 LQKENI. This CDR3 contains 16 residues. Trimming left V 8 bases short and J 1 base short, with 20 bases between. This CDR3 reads CASQPPARGANTEAFF. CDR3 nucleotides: TGTGCCAGCCAGCCACCCGCAAGGGGCGCGAACACTGAAGCTTTCTTT. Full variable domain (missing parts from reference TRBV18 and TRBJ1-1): NAGVMQNPRHLVRRRGQEARLRCSPMKGHSHVYWYRQLPEEGLKFMVYLQKENIIDESGMPKERFSAEFPKEGPSILRIQQVVRGDSAAYFCASQPPARGANTEAFFGQGTRLTVV.

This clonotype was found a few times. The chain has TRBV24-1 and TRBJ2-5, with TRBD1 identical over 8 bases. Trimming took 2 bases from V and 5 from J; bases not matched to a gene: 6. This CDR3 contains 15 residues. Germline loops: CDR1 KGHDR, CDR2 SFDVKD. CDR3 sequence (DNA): TGTGCCACCAGTGATTCTCGGACAGGGAGGGAGACCCAGTACTTC. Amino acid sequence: CATSDSRTGRETQYF.

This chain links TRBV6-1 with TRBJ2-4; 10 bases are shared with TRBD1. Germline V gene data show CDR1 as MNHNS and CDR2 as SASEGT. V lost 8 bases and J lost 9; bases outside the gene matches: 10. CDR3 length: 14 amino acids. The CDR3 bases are TGTGCCAGCCACCCGGGACAGGGGTATGGCATTCAGTACTTC. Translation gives CASHPGQGYGIQYF.

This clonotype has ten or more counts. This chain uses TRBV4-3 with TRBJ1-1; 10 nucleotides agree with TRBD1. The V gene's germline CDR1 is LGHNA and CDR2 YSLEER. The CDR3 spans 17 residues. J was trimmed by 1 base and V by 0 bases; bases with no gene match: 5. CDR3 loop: CASSQETGGERNTEAFF. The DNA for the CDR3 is TGCGCCAGCAGCCAAGAGACAGGGGGCGAGAGGAACACTGAAGCTTTCTTT.

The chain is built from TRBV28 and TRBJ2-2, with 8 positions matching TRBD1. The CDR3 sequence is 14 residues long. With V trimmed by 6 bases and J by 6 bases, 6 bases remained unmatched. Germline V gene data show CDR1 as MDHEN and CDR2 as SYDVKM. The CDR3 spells CASRTDRDAGELFF. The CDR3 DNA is TGTGCCAGCAGAACGGACAGGGACGCCGGGGAGCTGTTTTTT.

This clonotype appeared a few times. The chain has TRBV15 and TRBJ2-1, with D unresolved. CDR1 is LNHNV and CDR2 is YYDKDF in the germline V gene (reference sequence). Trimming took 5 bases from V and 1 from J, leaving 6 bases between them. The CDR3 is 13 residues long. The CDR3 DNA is TGTGCCACCAGCCCTCTTTCCTACAATGAGCAGTTCTTC. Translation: CATSPLSYNEQFF.

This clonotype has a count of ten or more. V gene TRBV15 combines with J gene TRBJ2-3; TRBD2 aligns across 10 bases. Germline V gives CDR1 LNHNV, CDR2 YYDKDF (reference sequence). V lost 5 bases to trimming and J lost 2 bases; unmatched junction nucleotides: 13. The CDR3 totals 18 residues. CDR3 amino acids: CATSRKRVAGGTTDTQYF. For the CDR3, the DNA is TGTGCCACCAGCCGTAAAAGGGTAGCGGGGGGAACCACAGATACGCAGTATTTT.

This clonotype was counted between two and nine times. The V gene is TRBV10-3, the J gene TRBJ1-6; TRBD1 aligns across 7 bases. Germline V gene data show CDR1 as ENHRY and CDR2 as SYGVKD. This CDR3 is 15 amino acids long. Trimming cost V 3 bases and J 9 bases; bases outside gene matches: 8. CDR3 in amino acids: CAISDRRGQGSPLHF. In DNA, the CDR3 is TGTGCCATCAGTGATCGGAGGGGGCAAGGTTCACCCCTCCACTTT.

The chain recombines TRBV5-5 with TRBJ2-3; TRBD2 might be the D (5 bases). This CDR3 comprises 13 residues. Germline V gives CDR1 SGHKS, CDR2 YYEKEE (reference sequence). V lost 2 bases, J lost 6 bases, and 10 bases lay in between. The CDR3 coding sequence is TGTGCCAGCAGCTTCGGCCCGGGGGATACGCAGTATTTT. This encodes CASSFGPGDTQYF.

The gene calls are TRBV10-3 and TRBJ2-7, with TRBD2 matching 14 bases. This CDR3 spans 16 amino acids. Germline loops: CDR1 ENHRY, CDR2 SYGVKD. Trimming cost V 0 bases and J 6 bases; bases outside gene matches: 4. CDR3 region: CAISESGLAGAAEQYF. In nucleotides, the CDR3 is TGTGCCATCAGTGAGTCGGGACTAGCGGGAGCCGCCGAGCAGTACTTC.

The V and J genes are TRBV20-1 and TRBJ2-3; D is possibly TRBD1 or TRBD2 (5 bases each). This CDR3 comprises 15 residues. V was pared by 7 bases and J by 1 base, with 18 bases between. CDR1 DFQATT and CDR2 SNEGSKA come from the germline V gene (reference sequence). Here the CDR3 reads CSGFRDGARTDTQYF. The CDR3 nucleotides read TGCAGTGGTTTTCGTGACGGGGCCCGCACAGATACGCAGTATTTT.

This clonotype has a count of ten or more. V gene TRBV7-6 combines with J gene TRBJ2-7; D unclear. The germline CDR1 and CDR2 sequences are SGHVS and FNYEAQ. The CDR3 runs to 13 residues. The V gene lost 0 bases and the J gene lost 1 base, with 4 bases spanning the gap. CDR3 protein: CASSLAASYEQYF. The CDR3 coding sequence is TGTGCCAGCAGCTTAGCTGCGTCCTACGAGCAGTACTTC.

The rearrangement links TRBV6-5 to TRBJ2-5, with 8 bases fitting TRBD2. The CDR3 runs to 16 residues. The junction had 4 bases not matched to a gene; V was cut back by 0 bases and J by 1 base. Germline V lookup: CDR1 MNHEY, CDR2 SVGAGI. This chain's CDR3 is CASSYSVAGGQETQYF. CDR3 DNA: TGTGCCAGCAGTTACTCGGTCGCGGGGGGCCAAGAGACCCAGTACTTC.

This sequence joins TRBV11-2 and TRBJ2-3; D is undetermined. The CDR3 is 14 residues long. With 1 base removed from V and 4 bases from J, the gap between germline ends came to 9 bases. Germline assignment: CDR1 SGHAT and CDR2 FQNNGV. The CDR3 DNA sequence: TGTGCCAGCAGCTTAGGGATTAGGCCAGATACGCAGTATTTT. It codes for CASSLGIRPDTQYF.

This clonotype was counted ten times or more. The CDR3 nucleotides are TGTGCCAGCAGTTTGCGGGAGGGCACTGAGCAGTTCTTC. Amino acids: CASSLREGTEQFF. The chain carries TRBV12-3 or TRBV12-4 and TRBJ2-1, with 9 bases fitting TRBD2. The CDR3 runs to 13 residues. The V and J ends lost 3 bases and 9 bases, in that order; junction bases with no gene match: 3.

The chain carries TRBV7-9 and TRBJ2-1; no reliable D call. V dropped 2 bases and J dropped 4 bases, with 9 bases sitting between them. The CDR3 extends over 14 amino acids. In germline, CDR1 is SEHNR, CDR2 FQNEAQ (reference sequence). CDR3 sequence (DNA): TGTGCCAGCAGCTTAATGGTACTGTACAATGAGCAGTTCTTC. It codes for CASSLMVLYNEQFF.